Following are 25 T cell receptor beta chains from one sample sequenced in a study of cytomegalovirus exposure and HLA in healthy donors. 13 Jbeta primers and 60 Vbeta primers were used for the PCR. The repertoire was sequenced with immunoSEQ multiplex PCR; TCRdb's copy has only in-frame clones and lacks some. The data show 150,000 to 200,000 clones, around 85% seen once. The sequenced sample was PBMCs. Receptor source: a woman in her forties or fifties in good health and CMV-seronegative.

The gene calls are TRBV7-3 and TRBJ2-5; D may be TRBD2 (5 bases). The CDR3 spans 14 residues. The ends were cut back, 1 base at V and 5 bases at J, with 11 bases in the middle. Germline V CDR1 and CDR2: SGHTA, FQGTGA. The CDR3: CASSLSGRGETQYF. The CDR3 nucleotides are TGTGCCAGCAGCTTAAGTGGGAGAGGCGAGACCCAGTACTTC.

The rearrangement uses TRBV5-1 and TRBJ2-3; D remains unclear. CDR1 is SGHRS, CDR2 YFSETQ, per germline. The CDR3 runs to 13 residues. V gave up 1 base and J gave up 4 bases, with 7 bases separating them. For the CDR3, the DNA is TGCGCCAGCAGCTTGAGAGTTTCAGATACGCAGTATTTT. It yields the protein CASSLRVSDTQYF.

The V call is TRBV5-1, the J call TRBJ2-1, with TRBD2 matching over 9 bases. CDR1 and CDR2 (germline): SGHRS, YFSETQ. The CDR3 extends over 16 amino acids. With 4 bases clipped from V and 2 bases from J, the junction kept 7 bases outside the gene matches. The CDR3, as DNA: TGCGCCAGCAGCGTTAGCGGGAGCAGAACCTACAATGAGCAGTTCTTC. Amino acids: CASSVSGSRTYNEQFF. The full variable domain, rest sourced from reference TRBV5-1 and TRBJ2-1, is KAGVTQTPRYLIKTRGQQVTLSCSPISGHRSVSWYQQTPGQGLQFLFEYFSETQRNKGNFPGRFSGRQFSNSRSEMNVSTLELGDSALYLCASSVSGSRTYNEQFFGPGTRLTVL.

The chain joins TRBV9 to TRBJ2-5; D is possibly TRBD2 (5 bases). V dropped 0 bases and J dropped 1 base, with 7 bases sitting between them. The germline V gene encodes CDR1 SGDLS and CDR2 YYNGEE. This CDR3 spans 14 amino acids. The CDR3 is CASSVAGSQETQYF. The CDR3 region has the DNA TGTGCCAGCAGCGTAGCGGGGAGCCAAGAGACCCAGTACTTC. Combining the CDR3 with reference TRBV9 and TRBJ2-5 gives the whole variable domain DSGVTQTPKHLITATGQRVTLRCSPRSGDLSVYWYQQSLDQGLQFLIQYYNGEERAKGNILERFSAQQFPDLHSELNLSSLELGDSALYFCASSVAGSQETQYFGPGTRLLVL.

The V gene is TRBV18, the J gene TRBJ1-5; 7 nucleotides align to TRBD1. CDR1 and CDR2 (germline): KGHSH, LQKENI. The trim removed 3 bases at V and 5 bases at J, leaving 4 bases unmatched. The CDR3 spans 14 residues. In nucleotides, the CDR3 is TGTGCCAGCTCACCTTCCGACAGGGATCAGCCCCAGCATTTT. Protein sequence: CASSPSDRDQPQHF.

The V call is TRBV28, the J call TRBJ1-1; TRBD1 matches 7 bases. This CDR3 region has 15 residues. The junction had 7 bases not matched to a gene; V was cut back by 6 bases and J by 0 bases. In germline, CDR1 is MDHEN, CDR2 SYDVKM. CDR3 region: CASRDNRGLNTEAFF. The CDR3 DNA is TGTGCCAGCAGAGACAACAGGGGATTGAACACTGAAGCTTTCTTT.

The rearrangement joins TRBV11-2 to TRBJ2-1, with 12 bases fitting TRBD2. The CDR3 sequence is 16 residues long. Germline V gene data show CDR1 as SGHAT and CDR2 as FQNNGV. V dropped 3 bases and J dropped 4; count of bases not matched to a gene: 4. CDR3 DNA sequence: TGTGCCAGCAGCTTCGGACTAGCGGGATTTTACAATGAGCAGTTCTTC. Encoded protein: CASSFGLAGFYNEQFF. Full variable domain (remainder filled in from reference TRBV11-2 and TRBJ2-1): EAGVAQSPRYKIIEKRQSVAFWCNPISGHATLYWYQQILGQGPKLLIQFQNNGVVDDSQLPKDRFSAERLKGVDSTLKIQPAKLEDSAVYLCASSFGLAGFYNEQFFGPGTRLTVL.

The chain uses TRBV5-5 and TRBJ2-7; 7 nucleotides line up with TRBD1. This CDR3 spans 15 amino acids. With V trimmed by 4 bases and J by 0 bases, 7 bases remained unmatched. Germline V gene lookup returns CDR1 SGHKS and CDR2 YYEKEE (reference sequence). The CDR3 coding sequence is TGTGCCAGCAGCCGAACAGGGGTCTCCTCCTACGAGCAGTACTTC. It specifies CASSRTGVSSYEQYF.

The sample holds one count of this clone. The rearrangement uses TRBV19 and TRBJ2-1; 9 bases map to TRBD1. The CDR3 has 12 residues. V lost 8 bases to trimming and J lost 7 bases; unmatched junction nucleotides: 3. Germline V gene data show CDR1 as LNHDA and CDR2 as SQIVND (reference sequence). The CDR3 DNA sequence: TGTGCCAGTGGGGACAGGGTGAATGAGCAGTTCTTC. Residues: CASGDRVNEQFF.

The rearrangement uses TRBV18 and TRBJ1-1; 9 positions agree with TRBD1. Germline values: CDR1 KGHSH, CDR2 LQKENI. This CDR3 has 16 amino acids. V lost 3 bases to trimming and J lost 6 bases; unmatched junction nucleotides: 11. The CDR3 DNA is TGTGCCAGCTCACCTTTACAGGGGGCGCGAAACGCTGAAGCTTTCTTT. This translates into CASSPLQGARNAEAFF.

The V gene is TRBV6-1, the J gene TRBJ1-4; D is unclear. V gave up 7 bases and J gave up 8 bases, with 11 bases separating them. Germline assignment: CDR1 MNHNS and CDR2 SASEGT. The CDR3 is made up of 12 amino acids. The CDR3 coding sequence is TGTGCCAGCAATAGGGAGTGGGAAAAACTGTTTTTT. Translated, it gives CASNREWEKLFF.

The chain joins TRBV2 to TRBJ2-3; 7 bases line up with TRBD1. CDR3 length equals 16 residues. Germline V gene sequence: CDR1 SNHLY, CDR2 FYNNEI. With V trimmed by 6 bases and J by 1 base, 10 bases remained unmatched. In DNA, the CDR3 is TGTGCCAGCAGACCTGACAGGGCAGGGGGCACAGATACGCAGTATTTT. This translates into CASRPDRAGGTDTQYF. The full variable domain, in which reference TRBV2 and TRBJ2-3 provide the parts outside the CDR3, is EPEVTQTPSHQVTQMGQEVILRCVPISNHLYFYWYRQILGQKVEFLVSFYNNEISEKSEIFDDQFSVERPDGSNFTLKIRSTKLEDSAMYFCASRPDRAGGTDTQYFGPGTRLTVL.

The V gene is TRBV7-2, the J gene TRBJ2-7, with D perhaps matching TRBD2 (5 bases). The CDR3 runs 14 residues. V lost 7 bases and J lost 3, with 16 bases in between. CDR1 and CDR2 from the germline V gene are SGHTA and FQGNSA. The CDR3 DNA sequence: TGTGCCAGCACCTTTTGGACTGCGAACTACGAGCAGTACTTC. Protein product: CASTFWTANYEQYF.

V and J are TRBV13 and TRBJ1-1; D unresolved. The CDR3 covers 12 residues. Germline V gene lookup returns CDR1 PRHDT and CDR2 FYEKMQ (reference sequence). V was shortened by 2 bases and J by 2 bases, with 3 bases between the two germline ends. The DNA of the CDR3 is TGTGCCAGCAGCTTATTAAACACTGAAGCTTTCTTT. It specifies CASSLLNTEAFF.

The CDR3 reads CASRHRNEKLFF. The CDR3, as DNA: TGTGCCAGCAGACACAGGAACGAAAAACTGTTTTTT. The chain couples TRBV28 to TRBJ1-4; the D gene is possibly TRBD1 (5 bases). Germline CDR1 MDHEN, CDR2 SYDVKM. This CDR3 has 12 amino acids. Trimming cost V 6 bases and J 8 bases, with 10 bases left between them. Based on the CDR3 plus reference TRBV28 and TRBJ1-4, the full variable domain is DVKVTQSSRYLVKRTGEKVFLECVQDMDHENMFWYRQDPGLGLRLIYFSYDVKMKEKGDIPEGYSVSREKKERFSLILESASTNQTSMYLCASRHRNEKLFFGSGTQLSVL.

The V and J genes are TRBV7-2 and TRBJ2-5; the match to TRBD2 covers 9 bases. V lost 5 bases to trimming and J lost 5 bases; unmatched junction nucleotides: 12. CDR3 length: 16 residues. Germline lookup yields CDR1 SGHTA and CDR2 FQGNSA. The CDR3: CASSPGLAGVLETQYF. The CDR3 DNA follows: TGTGCCAGCAGCCCCGGCTTAGCGGGAGTCCTGGAGACCCAGTACTTC.

The V and J genes are TRBV2 and TRBJ2-7, with TRBD2 as a possible D gene (5 bases). CDR1 SNHLY and CDR2 FYNNEI come from the germline V gene. The CDR3 is made up of 13 amino acids. V lost 10 bases and J lost 2, with 15 bases in between. The CDR3 DNA follows: TGTGCCACCCGGGGAAACATTGCCTACGAGCAGTACTTC. Translating gives CATRGNIAYEQYF. Complete variable domain (other parts from reference TRBV2 and TRBJ2-7): EPEVTQTPSHQVTQMGQEVILRCVPISNHLYFYWYRQILGQKVEFLVSFYNNEISEKSEIFDDQFSVERPDGSNFTLKIRSTKLEDSAMYFCATRGNIAYEQYFGPGTRLTVT.

The chain recombines TRBV27 with TRBJ2-7, with 8 nucleotides matching TRBD1. Germline CDR1 reads MNHEY; CDR2 reads SMNVEV (reference sequence). With 0 bases clipped from V and 3 bases from J, the junction kept 7 bases outside the gene matches. The CDR3 spans 16 residues. In nucleotides, the CDR3 is TGTGCCAGCAGTTTATCCGGACAGGGCGCCGTCTACGAGCAGTACTTC. It translates to CASSLSGQGAVYEQYF.

The CDR3 spells CASSPYLAGVAYEQYF. In DNA form, the CDR3 reads TGTGCCAGCAGCCCCTATCTAGCGGGAGTTGCTTACGAGCAGTACTTC. The chain combines TRBV7-2 with TRBJ2-7; 10 bases are a match to TRBD2. Germline values: CDR1 SGHTA, CDR2 FQGNSA. This CDR3 spans 16 amino acids. V lost 5 bases to trimming and J lost 4 bases; unmatched junction nucleotides: 11.

The chain couples TRBV27 to TRBJ1-4; D is possibly TRBD1 (5 bases). The germline V gene has CDR1 MNHEY and CDR2 SMNVEV (reference sequence). V lost 3 bases and J lost 7, with 12 bases in between. The CDR3 contains 14 residues. CDR3 amino acids: CASSFSGISEKLFF. The CDR3 nucleotides are TGTGCCAGCAGTTTTTCAGGGATCAGTGAAAAACTGTTTTTT. Using reference TRBV27 and TRBJ1-4 for the parts outside the CDR3, the full variable domain is EAQVTQNPRYLITVTGKKLTVTCSQNMNHEYMSWYRQDPGLGLRQIYYSMNVEVTDKGDVPEGYKVSRKEKRNFPLILESPSPNQTSLYFCASSFSGISEKLFFGSGTQLSVL.

The chain uses TRBV9 and TRBJ2-5, with TRBD1 identical over 10 bases. Looked up from germline, CDR1 is SGDLS and CDR2 is YYNGEE. The CDR3 runs 15 residues. Trimming cost V 3 bases and J 4 bases; bases outside gene matches: 6. The CDR3 loop is CASSGTGGRGETQYF. The DNA of the CDR3 is TGTGCCAGCAGCGGGACAGGGGGTAGGGGAGAGACCCAGTACTTC.

This chain connects TRBV28 to TRBJ1-2; 7 nucleotides match TRBD1. The CDR3 has 13 residues. J was trimmed by 7 bases and V by 6 bases; bases with no gene match: 8. CDR1 is MDHEN and CDR2 is SYDVKM in the germline V gene. In nucleotides, the CDR3 is TGTGCCAGCAGATTCAGGGGGTCTCTTGGCTACACCTTC. This codes for CASRFRGSLGYTF.

This chain joins TRBV5-1 and TRBJ1-1, with a weak D call TRBD1 (6 bases). The germline V gene encodes CDR1 SGHRS and CDR2 YFSETQ. Trimming cost V 0 bases and J 1 base, with 10 bases left between them. The CDR3 has 15 amino acids. CDR3 sequence reads: CASSLEGGRNTEAFF. The CDR3, as DNA: TGCGCCAGCAGCTTGGAGGGGGGGAGGAACACTGAAGCTTTCTTT. The full variable domain, rest sourced from reference TRBV5-1 and TRBJ1-1, is KAGVTQTPRYLIKTRGQQVTLSCSPISGHRSVSWYQQTPGQGLQFLFEYFSETQRNKGNFPGRFSGRQFSNSRSEMNVSTLELGDSALYLCASSLEGGRNTEAFFGQGTRLTVV.

The rearrangement links TRBV25-1 to TRBJ2-7; TRBD2 aligns across 9 bases. V shed 3 bases, J shed 7 bases, and the junction held 13 bases outside the gene matches. The CDR3 is 16 amino acids. CDR1 is MGHDK and CDR2 is SYGVNS in the germline V gene. CDR3 DNA sequence: TGTGCCAGCAGTGATTGGGGCGGGGGCGGGAGGGTTGAGCAGTACTTC. Protein product: CASSDWGGGGRVEQYF.

The gene calls are TRBV6-5 and TRBJ2-7; 8 nucleotides align to TRBD1. V shed 2 bases, J shed 5 bases, and the junction held 11 bases outside the gene matches. Germline V gives CDR1 MNHEY, CDR2 SVGAGI. CDR3 size: 16 residues. CDR3 sequence (DNA): TGTGCCAGCAGTTACCATCGGACAGGGCGAAGCCACGAGCAGTACTTC. Translated: CASSYHRTGRSHEQYF.